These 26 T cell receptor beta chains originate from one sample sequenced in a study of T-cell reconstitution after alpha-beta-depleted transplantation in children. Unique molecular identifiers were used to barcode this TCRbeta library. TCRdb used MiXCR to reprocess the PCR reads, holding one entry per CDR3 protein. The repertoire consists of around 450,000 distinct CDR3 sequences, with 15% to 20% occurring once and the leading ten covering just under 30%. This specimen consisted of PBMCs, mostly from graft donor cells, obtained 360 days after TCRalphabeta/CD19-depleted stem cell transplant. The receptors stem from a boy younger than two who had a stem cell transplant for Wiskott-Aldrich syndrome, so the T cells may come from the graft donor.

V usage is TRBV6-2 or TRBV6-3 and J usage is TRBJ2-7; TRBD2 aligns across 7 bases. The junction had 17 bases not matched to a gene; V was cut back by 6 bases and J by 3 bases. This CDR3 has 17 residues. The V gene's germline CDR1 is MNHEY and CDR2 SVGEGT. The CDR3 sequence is CASRLPPDGTTNYEQYF. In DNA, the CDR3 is TGTGCCAGCAGGCTACCGCCCGACGGGACTACCAACTACGAGCAGTACTTC.

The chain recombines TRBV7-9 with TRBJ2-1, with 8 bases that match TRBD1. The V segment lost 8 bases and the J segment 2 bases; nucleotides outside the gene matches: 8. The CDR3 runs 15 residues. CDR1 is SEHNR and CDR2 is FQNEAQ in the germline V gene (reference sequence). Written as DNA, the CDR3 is TGTGCCAGCTCAATAAGACAGGGGCCCTACAATGAGCAGTTCTTC. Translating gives CASSIRQGPYNEQFF.

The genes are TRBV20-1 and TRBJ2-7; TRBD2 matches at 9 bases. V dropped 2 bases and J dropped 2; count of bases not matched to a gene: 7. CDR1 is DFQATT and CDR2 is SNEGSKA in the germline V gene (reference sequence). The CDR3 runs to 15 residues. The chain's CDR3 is CSARRATSGPYEQYF. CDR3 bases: TGCAGTGCTAGAAGGGCGACTAGCGGACCCTACGAGCAGTACTTC.

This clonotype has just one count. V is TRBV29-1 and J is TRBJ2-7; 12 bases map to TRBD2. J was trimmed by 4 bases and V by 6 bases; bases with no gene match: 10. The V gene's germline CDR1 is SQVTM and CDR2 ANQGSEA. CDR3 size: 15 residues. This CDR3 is CSVRTSGIPKYEQYF. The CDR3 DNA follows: TGCAGCGTAAGGACTAGCGGGATTCCCAAATACGAGCAGTACTTC.

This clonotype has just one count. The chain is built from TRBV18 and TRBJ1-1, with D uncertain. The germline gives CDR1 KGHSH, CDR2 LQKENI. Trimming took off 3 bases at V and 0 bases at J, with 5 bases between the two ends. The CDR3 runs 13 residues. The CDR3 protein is CASSPGLNTEAFF. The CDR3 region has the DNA TGTGCCAGCTCACCGGGATTGAACACTGAAGCTTTCTTT.

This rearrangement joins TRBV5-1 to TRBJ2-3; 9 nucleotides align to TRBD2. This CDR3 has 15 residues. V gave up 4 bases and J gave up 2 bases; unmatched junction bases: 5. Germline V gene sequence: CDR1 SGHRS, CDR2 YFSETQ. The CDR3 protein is CASSPASGATDTQYF. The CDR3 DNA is TGCGCCAGCAGCCCCGCTAGCGGGGCCACAGATACGCAGTATTTT. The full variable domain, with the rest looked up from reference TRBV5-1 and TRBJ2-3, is KAGVTQTPRYLIKTRGQQVTLSCSPISGHRSVSWYQQTPGQGLQFLFEYFSETQRNKGNFPGRFSGRQFSNSRSEMNVSTLELGDSALYLCASSPASGATDTQYFGPGTRLTVL.

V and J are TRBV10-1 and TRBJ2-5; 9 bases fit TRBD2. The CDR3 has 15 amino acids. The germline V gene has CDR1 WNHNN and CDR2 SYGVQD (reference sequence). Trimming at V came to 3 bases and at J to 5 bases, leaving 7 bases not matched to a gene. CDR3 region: CASSEGGRASETQYF. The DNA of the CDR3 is TGCGCCAGCAGTGAAGGCGGGAGGGCCAGTGAGACCCAGTACTTC.

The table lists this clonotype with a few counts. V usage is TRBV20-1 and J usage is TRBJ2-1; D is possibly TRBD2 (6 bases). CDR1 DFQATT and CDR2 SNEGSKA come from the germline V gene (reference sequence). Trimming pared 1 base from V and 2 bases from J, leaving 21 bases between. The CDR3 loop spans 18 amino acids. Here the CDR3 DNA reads TGCAGTGCTAGAGTGGGAAAAGCGGGCCCTAAGACCTACAATGAGCAGTTCTTC. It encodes CSARVGKAGPKTYNEQFF.

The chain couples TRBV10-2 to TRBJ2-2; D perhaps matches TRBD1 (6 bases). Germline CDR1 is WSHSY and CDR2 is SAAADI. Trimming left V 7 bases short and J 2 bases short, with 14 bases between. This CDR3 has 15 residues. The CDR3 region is CASTGQPGNTGELFF. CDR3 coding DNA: TGCGCCAGCACAGGACAGCCCGGCAACACCGGGGAGCTGTTTTTT.

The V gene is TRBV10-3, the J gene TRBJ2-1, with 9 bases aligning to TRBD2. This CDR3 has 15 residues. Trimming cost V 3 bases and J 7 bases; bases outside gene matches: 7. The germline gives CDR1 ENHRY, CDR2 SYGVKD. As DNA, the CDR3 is TGTGCCATCAGTGACGGGTCTAGCGGGGTGAATGAGCAGTTCTTC. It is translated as CAISDGSSGVNEQFF.

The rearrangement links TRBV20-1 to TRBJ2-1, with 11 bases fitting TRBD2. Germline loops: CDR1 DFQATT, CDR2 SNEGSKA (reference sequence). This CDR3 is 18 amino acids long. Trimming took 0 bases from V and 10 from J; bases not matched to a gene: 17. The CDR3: CSARDLGTSGSSAAEQFF. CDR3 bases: TGCAGTGCTAGAGATCTCGGTACTAGCGGGAGCAGTGCTGCGGAGCAGTTCTTC.

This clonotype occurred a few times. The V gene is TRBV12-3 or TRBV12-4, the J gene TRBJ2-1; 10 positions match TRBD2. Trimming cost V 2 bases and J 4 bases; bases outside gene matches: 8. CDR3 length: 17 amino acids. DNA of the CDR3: TGTGCCAGCAGTTTAATTCAACTAGCGGGAATTTACAATGAGCAGTTCTTC. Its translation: CASSLIQLAGIYNEQFF.

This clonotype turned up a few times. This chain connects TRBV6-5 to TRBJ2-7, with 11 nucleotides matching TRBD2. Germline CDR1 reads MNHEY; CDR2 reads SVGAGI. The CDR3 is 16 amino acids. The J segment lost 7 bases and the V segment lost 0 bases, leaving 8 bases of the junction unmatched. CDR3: CASSYSMIAGGLEQYF. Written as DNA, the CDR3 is TGTGCCAGCAGTTACTCGATGATAGCGGGGGGGCTGGAGCAGTACTTC.

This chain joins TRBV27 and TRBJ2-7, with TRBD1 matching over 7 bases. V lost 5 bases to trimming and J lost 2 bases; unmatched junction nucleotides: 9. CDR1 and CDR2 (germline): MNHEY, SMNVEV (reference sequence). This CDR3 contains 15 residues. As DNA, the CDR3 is TGTGCCAGCAGTCCCTATCAAGACAGGGCCTACGAGCAGTACTTC. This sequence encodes CASSPYQDRAYEQYF.

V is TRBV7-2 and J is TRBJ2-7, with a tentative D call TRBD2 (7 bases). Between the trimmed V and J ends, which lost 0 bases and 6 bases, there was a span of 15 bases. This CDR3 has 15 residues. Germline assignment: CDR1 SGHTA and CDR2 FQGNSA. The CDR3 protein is CASSLALGGAFEQYF. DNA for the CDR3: TGTGCCAGCAGCTTAGCTCTAGGGGGGGCCTTCGAGCAGTACTTC.

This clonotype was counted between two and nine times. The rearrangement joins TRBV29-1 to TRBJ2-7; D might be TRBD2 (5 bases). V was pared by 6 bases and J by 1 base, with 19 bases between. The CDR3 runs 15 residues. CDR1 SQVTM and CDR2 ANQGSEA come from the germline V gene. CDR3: CSVYGRREGSYEQYF. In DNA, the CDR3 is TGCAGCGTGTATGGACGTCGCGAGGGTTCCTACGAGCAGTACTTC.

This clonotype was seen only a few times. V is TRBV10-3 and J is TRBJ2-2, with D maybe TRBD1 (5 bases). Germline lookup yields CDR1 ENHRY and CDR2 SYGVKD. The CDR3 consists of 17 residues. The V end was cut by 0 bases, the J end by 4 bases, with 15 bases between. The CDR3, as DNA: TGTGCCATCAGTGAGTCTATACGACAGTCTCGCACCGGGGAGCTGTTTTTT. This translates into CAISESIRQSRTGELFF.

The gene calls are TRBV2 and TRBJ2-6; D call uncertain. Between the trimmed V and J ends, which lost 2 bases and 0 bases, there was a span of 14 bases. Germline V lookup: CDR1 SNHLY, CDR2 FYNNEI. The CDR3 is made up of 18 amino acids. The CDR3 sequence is CASSEYRIPLSGANVLTF. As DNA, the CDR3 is TGTGCCAGCAGTGAATATAGGATTCCCCTCTCTGGGGCCAACGTCCTGACTTTC.

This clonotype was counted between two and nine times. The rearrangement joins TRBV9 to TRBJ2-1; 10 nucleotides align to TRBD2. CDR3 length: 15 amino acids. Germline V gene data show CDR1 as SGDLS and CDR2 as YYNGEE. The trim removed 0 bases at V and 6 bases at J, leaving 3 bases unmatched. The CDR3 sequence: CASSVGLAGRNEQFF. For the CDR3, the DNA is TGTGCCAGCAGCGTAGGACTAGCGGGTCGCAATGAGCAGTTCTTC.

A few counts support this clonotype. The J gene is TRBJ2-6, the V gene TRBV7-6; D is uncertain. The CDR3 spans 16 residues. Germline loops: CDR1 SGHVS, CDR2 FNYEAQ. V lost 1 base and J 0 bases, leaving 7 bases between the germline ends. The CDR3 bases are TGTGCCAGCAGCTTAGAGCCGACCTCTGGGGCCAACGTCCTGACTTTC. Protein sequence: CASSLEPTSGANVLTF.

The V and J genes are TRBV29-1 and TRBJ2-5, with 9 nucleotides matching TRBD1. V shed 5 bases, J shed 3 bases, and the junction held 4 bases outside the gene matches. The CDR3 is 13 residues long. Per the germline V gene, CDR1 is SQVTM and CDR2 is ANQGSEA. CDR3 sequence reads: CSVLGQGKETQYF. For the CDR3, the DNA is TGCAGCGTTCTTGGACAGGGGAAAGAGACCCAGTACTTC.

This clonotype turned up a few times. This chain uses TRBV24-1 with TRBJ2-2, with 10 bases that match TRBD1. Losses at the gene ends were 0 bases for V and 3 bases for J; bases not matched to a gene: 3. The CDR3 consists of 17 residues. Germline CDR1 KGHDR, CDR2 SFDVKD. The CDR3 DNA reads TGTGCCACCAGTGATTTGGCCGGGACAGGGGACACCGGGGAGCTGTTTTTT. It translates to CATSDLAGTGDTGELFF.

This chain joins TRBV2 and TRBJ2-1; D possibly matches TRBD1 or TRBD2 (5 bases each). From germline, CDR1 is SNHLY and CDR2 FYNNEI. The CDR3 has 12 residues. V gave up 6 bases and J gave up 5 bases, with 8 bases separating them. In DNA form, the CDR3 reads TGTGCCAGCAGCGGGGACCACAATGAGCAGTTCTTC. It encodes CASSGDHNEQFF.

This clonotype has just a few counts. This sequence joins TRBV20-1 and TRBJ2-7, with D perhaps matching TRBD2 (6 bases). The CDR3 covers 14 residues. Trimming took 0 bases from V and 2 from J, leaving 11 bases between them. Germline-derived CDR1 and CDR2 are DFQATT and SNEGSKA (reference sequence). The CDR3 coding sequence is TGCAGTGCTAGAGAGGGTAGCGGCCCCTACGAGCAGTACTTC. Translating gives CSAREGSGPYEQYF.

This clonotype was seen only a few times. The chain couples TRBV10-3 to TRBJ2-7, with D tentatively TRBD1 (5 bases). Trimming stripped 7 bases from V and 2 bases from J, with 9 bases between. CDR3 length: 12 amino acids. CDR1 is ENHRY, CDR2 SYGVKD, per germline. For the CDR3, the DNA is TGTGCCATCACCGACAGACCCTACGAGCAGTACTTC. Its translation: CAITDRPYEQYF.

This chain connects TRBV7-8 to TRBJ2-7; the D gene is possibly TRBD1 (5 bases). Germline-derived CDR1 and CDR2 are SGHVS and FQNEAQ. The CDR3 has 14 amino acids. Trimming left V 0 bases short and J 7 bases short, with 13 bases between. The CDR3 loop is CASSLAPTATEQYF. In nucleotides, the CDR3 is TGTGCCAGCAGCTTAGCCCCGACAGCTACGGAGCAGTACTTC. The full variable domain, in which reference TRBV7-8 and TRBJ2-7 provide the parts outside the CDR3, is GAGVSQSPRYKVAKRGQDVALRCDPISGHVSLFWYQQALGQGPEFLTYFQNEAQLDKSGLPSDRFFAERPEGSVSTLKIQRTQQEDSAVYLCASSLAPTATEQYFGPGTRLTVT.